This passage covers 30 T cell receptor beta chains from one sample sequenced in a study of beta chain features in type 1 diabetes. Regarding the study as a whole: People with Type 1 diabetes carried modestly yet significantly shorter TCRB CDR3s in all four CD4+ subsets.

Expressed TCRB transcripts got sequenced, as all isolated RNA was reverse transcribed. The protocol was immunoSEQ multiplex PCR, while the TCRdb copy is restricted to in-frame clones and leaves out a portion. The sample shows around 600,000 clones, around 12% of them seen only once. For these TCRs, the target antigens are not known. What was sequenced was naive CD4+ T cells from blood. These receptors all stem from a man aged 25 to 40 with type 1 diabetes.

The chain links TRBV9 to TRBJ2-3; 9 positions agree with TRBD2. J was trimmed by 3 bases and V by 0 bases; bases with no gene match: 14. CDR3 size: 19 residues. Germline CDR1 reads SGDLS; CDR2 reads YYNGEE. This chain's CDR3 is CASSVGRRRGGGATDTQYF. The CDR3 bases are TGTGCCAGCAGCGTAGGGAGGCGGCGTGGCGGGGGGGCGACAGATACGCAGTATTTT.

The chain couples TRBV7-9 to TRBJ1-4; D ambiguous. V was cut by 2 bases and J by 11 bases, with 15 bases left in between. Germline V gene sequence: CDR1 SEHNR, CDR2 FQNEAQ (reference sequence). The CDR3 has 14 residues. The CDR3 nucleotides read TGTGCCAGCAGCTTAATAGAGGTCGCGGACAAACTGTTTTTT. Its translation: CASSLIEVADKLFF.

The genes are TRBV10-3 and TRBJ2-7; D ambiguous. Germline loops: CDR1 ENHRY, CDR2 SYGVKD. The CDR3 is 14 residues long. Between the trimmed V and J ends, which lost 2 bases and 3 bases, there was a span of 11 bases. CDR3 nucleotides: TGTGCCATCAGTGAGAAAGGCCTCAACTACGAGCAGTACTTC. This encodes CAISEKGLNYEQYF.

The sample holds a few counts of this clone. The chain has TRBV30 and TRBJ2-6; TRBD1 aligns across 11 bases. J was trimmed by 4 bases and V by 2 bases; bases with no gene match: 7. The CDR3 is made up of 17 amino acids. CDR1 is GTSNPN, CDR2 SVGIG, per germline (reference sequence). Here the CDR3 reads CAWSPGQGAHGANVLTF. As DNA, the CDR3 is TGTGCCTGGAGTCCTGGACAGGGGGCGCACGGGGCCAACGTCCTGACTTTC.

The J gene is TRBJ1-4, the V gene TRBV5-1, with D possibly TRBD1 on 6 matching bases. CDR1 SGHRS and CDR2 YFSETQ come from the germline V gene. This CDR3 spans 14 amino acids. V gave up 3 bases and J gave up 7 bases, with 13 bases separating them. The CDR3 here is CASSSTGTLEKLFF. CDR3 in DNA: TGCGCCAGCAGCTCCACCGGGACACTTGAAAAACTGTTTTTT.

This chain joins TRBV7-8 and TRBJ1-1; D uncertain. This CDR3 comprises 12 residues. The V gene's germline CDR1 is SGHVS and CDR2 FQNEAQ. V lost 4 bases and J lost 2, with 5 bases in between. The CDR3 bases are TGTGCCAGCAGCTCTGCAAACACTGAAGCTTTCTTT. The encoded protein is CASSSANTEAFF. Looking up the rest from reference TRBV7-8 and TRBJ1-1 gives the full variable domain: GAGVSQSPRYKVAKRGQDVALRCDPISGHVSLFWYQQALGQGPEFLTYFQNEAQLDKSGLPSDRFFAERPEGSVSTLKIQRTQQEDSAVYLCASSSANTEAFFGQGTRLTVV.

This clone was counted only a few times. The chain couples TRBV7-9 to TRBJ1-2, with no clear D. CDR1 is SEHNR and CDR2 is FQNEAQ in the germline V gene (reference sequence). The CDR3 covers 15 residues. V lost 1 base and J lost 0, with 9 bases in between. CDR3 sequence reads: CASSLVGIANYGYTF. CDR3 nucleotides: TGTGCCAGCAGCTTAGTCGGGATAGCTAACTATGGCTACACCTTC.

This clone has more than one count but fewer than ten. V and J are TRBV2 and TRBJ2-5; D gene uncertain. The germline CDR1 and CDR2 sequences are SNHLY and FYNNEI. Between the trimmed V and J ends, which lost 4 bases and 4 bases, there was a span of 7 bases. CDR3 length equals 12 residues. The CDR3 protein is CASSVEGETQYF. CDR3 DNA sequence: TGTGCCAGCAGTGTGGAAGGAGAGACCCAGTACTTC. The whole variable domain, filled in from reference TRBV2 and TRBJ2-5, reads EPEVTQTPSHQVTQMGQEVILRCVPISNHLYFYWYRQILGQKVEFLVSFYNNEISEKSEIFDDQFSVERPDGSNFTLKIRSTKLEDSAMYFCASSVEGETQYFGPGTRLLVL.

The rearrangement joins TRBV9 to TRBJ2-3; D is unresolved. Deletions cut 4 bases from V and 3 bases from J, with 18 bases between. Germline V gene sequence: CDR1 SGDLS, CDR2 YYNGEE. The CDR3 has 16 residues. This chain's CDR3 is CASSPTTWTATDTQYF. DNA for the CDR3: TGTGCCAGCAGCCCCACGACTTGGACGGCTACAGATACGCAGTATTTT.

This clone was detected a few times. The gene calls are TRBV4-2 and TRBJ1-5, with TRBD1 identical over 7 bases. Unmatched junction bases numbered 11, after V lost 5 bases and J lost 4 bases. The germline V gene has CDR1 LGHNA and CDR2 YNFKEQ. The CDR3 runs 16 residues. The CDR3 here is CASSVRSAGGNQPQHF. DNA for the CDR3: TGTGCCAGCAGCGTCAGGTCGGCAGGGGGGAATCAGCCCCAGCATTTT.

This clone was counted a few times. The chain is built from TRBV7-6 and TRBJ2-7; D unresolved. The V gene lost 4 bases and the J gene lost 6 bases, with 13 bases spanning the gap. The CDR3 has 13 amino acids. In germline, CDR1 is SGHVS, CDR2 FNYEAQ. CDR3 region: CASSSIDWGEQYF. As DNA, the CDR3 is TGTGCCAGCAGCTCGATCGACTGGGGCGAGCAGTACTTC.

To note about this clone: Other DNA variants within this sample encode the same CDR3. This sequence joins TRBV7-2 and TRBJ2-5; tentatively, D is TRBD1 (6 bases). This CDR3 has 14 residues. Germline CDR1 and CDR2: SGHTA and FQGNSA. Trimming removed 1 base at V and 2 bases at J, with 8 bases between. Here the CDR3 reads CASSLVTGQETQYF. CDR3 bases: TGTGCCAGCAGCTTAGTGACAGGACAAGAGACCCAGTACTTC.

This clone turned up a few times. V and J are TRBV6-4 and TRBJ1-2; possible D gene TRBD1, 6 bases. Germline lookup yields CDR1 MRHNA and CDR2 SNTAGT. V was cut by 5 bases and J by 7 bases, with 14 bases left in between. The CDR3 spans 13 residues. DNA of the CDR3: TGTGCCAGCAGTCCAACAGGGTCTGGTGGCTACACCTTC. It yields the protein CASSPTGSGGYTF.

This clone was found a few times. V is TRBV7-9 and J is TRBJ1-5, with 8 positions matching TRBD1. The V segment lost 5 bases and the J segment 6 bases; nucleotides outside the gene matches: 6. The CDR3 sequence is 14 residues long. Germline V gene data show CDR1 as SEHNR and CDR2 as FQNEAQ (reference sequence). The CDR3 bases are TGTGCCAGCAGCGTCGCAGGGGGCGGTCAGCCCCAGCATTTT. Translation gives CASSVAGGGQPQHF. The whole variable domain, remainder taken from reference TRBV7-9 and TRBJ1-5, is DTGVSQNPRHKITKRGQNVTFRCDPISEHNRLYWYRQTLGQGPEFLTYFQNEAQLEKSRLLSDRFSAERPKGSFSTLEIQRTEQGDSAMYLCASSVAGGGQPQHFGDGTRLSIL.

This clone came up a few times. The chain couples TRBV7-9 to TRBJ2-5, with 13 bases identical to TRBD2. The CDR3 totals 17 residues. Unmatched junction bases numbered 8, after V lost 4 bases and J lost 3 bases. Germline CDR1 is SEHNR and CDR2 is FQNEAQ (reference sequence). CDR3 residues: CASSSIWTSGGEETQYF. CDR3 DNA sequence: TGTGCCAGCAGCTCCATATGGACTAGCGGGGGTGAAGAGACCCAGTACTTC.

This chain connects TRBV27 to TRBJ2-7; D is perhaps TRBD2 (7 bases). The CDR3 sequence is 15 residues long. Germline V gene data show CDR1 as MNHEY and CDR2 as SMNVEV (reference sequence). V was pared by 0 bases and J by 2 bases, with 11 bases between. The chain's CDR3 is CASSLSTGGAYEQYF. DNA of the CDR3: TGTGCCAGCAGTTTATCTACGGGGGGCGCCTACGAGCAGTACTTC.

This clone appeared a few times. The chain is built from TRBV30 and TRBJ2-2, with D unclear. Trimming left V 3 bases short and J 5 bases short, with 10 bases between. Germline CDR1 is GTSNPN and CDR2 is SVGIG (reference sequence). The CDR3 spans 13 residues. CDR3 amino acids: CAWRGRLTGELFF. The DNA for the CDR3 is TGTGCCTGGAGAGGACGGTTGACCGGGGAGCTGTTTTTT.

This clone has just a few counts. This chain uses TRBV7-8 with TRBJ2-7, with TRBD1 matching 8 bases. J lost 7 bases, V lost 5 bases, and 10 bases had no gene match. This CDR3 region has 14 residues. From germline, CDR1 is SGHVS and CDR2 FQNEAQ. The CDR3 protein is CASSRGTGRAEQYF. The CDR3 coding sequence is TGTGCCAGCAGCCGCGGGACAGGCCGCGCGGAGCAGTACTTC.

This clone turned up a few times. This chain joins TRBV30 and TRBJ1-2; D call uncertain. The CDR3 totals 12 residues. CDR1 and CDR2 (germline): GTSNPN, SVGIG (reference sequence). V lost 7 bases to trimming and J lost 8 bases, with 17 bases between them. CDR3 coding DNA: TGTGCCTCGACCCTAGGAGCAGCAGGCTACACCTTC. Translating gives CASTLGAAGYTF.

This clone has only a few counts. The chain recombines TRBV7-9 with TRBJ1-2; D is undetermined. This CDR3 contains 12 residues. Germline loops: CDR1 SEHNR, CDR2 FQNEAQ (reference sequence). Trimming removed 3 bases from V and 5 bases from J, with 7 bases in between. CDR3 DNA: TGTGCCAGCAGCTTTGGGTTATATGGCTACACCTTC. It translates to CASSFGLYGYTF.

This clone was counted between two and nine times. The J gene is TRBJ2-7, the V gene TRBV29-1, with 7 bases fitting TRBD1. The trim removed 5 bases at V and 4 bases at J, leaving 5 bases unmatched. The germline CDR1 and CDR2 sequences are SQVTM and ANQGSEA. The CDR3 loop spans 12 amino acids. The CDR3 region has the DNA TGCAGCGTTTCGAACAGGGGTTACGAGCAGTACTTC. This translates into CSVSNRGYEQYF.

This rearrangement joins TRBV5-4 to TRBJ1-5; D uncertain. With 2 bases removed from V and 9 bases from J, the gap between germline ends came to 12 bases. CDR3 size: 13 residues. Per germline, CDR1 SGHNT and CDR2 YYREEE (reference sequence). The chain's CDR3 is CASSFSPDGPQHF. The CDR3 DNA reads as TGTGCCAGCAGCTTCTCGCCTGATGGGCCCCAGCATTTT.

The rearrangement links TRBV5-8 to TRBJ2-1; D assignment may be TRBD1 or TRBD2 (5 bases each). This CDR3 has 13 residues. Trimming pared 4 bases from V and 7 bases from J, leaving 12 bases between. The germline V gene has CDR1 SGHTS and CDR2 YDEGEE. The CDR3 region is CASSPGPANEQFF. CDR3 nucleotide sequence: TGTGCCAGCAGCCCGGGACCAGCGAATGAGCAGTTCTTC.

To note about this clone: This specimen includes other DNA sequences encoding the same CDR3. The V gene is TRBV5-1, the J gene TRBJ2-5; D is undetermined. Trimming removed 0 bases from V and 5 bases from J, with 5 bases in between. The CDR3 has 12 amino acids. Germline loops: CDR1 SGHRS, CDR2 YFSETQ. The CDR3 is CASSLEDETQYF. The CDR3 nucleotides are TGCGCCAGCAGCTTGGAGGATGAGACCCAGTACTTC. Variable domain in full (rest from reference TRBV5-1 and TRBJ2-5): KAGVTQTPRYLIKTRGQQVTLSCSPISGHRSVSWYQQTPGQGLQFLFEYFSETQRNKGNFPGRFSGRQFSNSRSEMNVSTLELGDSALYLCASSLEDETQYFGPGTRLLVL.

In its sample, this clone was seen a few times. V is TRBV10-3 and J is TRBJ1-4, with 7 bases lining up with TRBD1. Germline CDR1 and CDR2: ENHRY and SYGVKD. After removal of 4 bases from V and 2 bases from J, the junction contained 4 bases not matched to a gene. The CDR3 consists of 15 residues. The CDR3 nucleotides read TGTGCCATCAGTGGAACAGGGGCCACTAATGAAAAACTGTTTTTT. Its protein is CAISGTGATNEKLFF.

This clone was counted between two and nine times. The rearrangement uses TRBV27 and TRBJ2-4, with D hard to call. The CDR3 totals 11 residues. Trimming took off 5 bases at V and 4 bases at J, with 3 bases between the two ends. The germline CDR1 and CDR2 sequences are MNHEY and SMNVEV (reference sequence). CDR3 DNA sequence: TGTGCCAGCAGTCAAAAAAACATTCAGTACTTC. It is translated as CASSQKNIQYF.

The genes are TRBV28 and TRBJ1-1; 8 nucleotides align to TRBD1. The CDR3 sequence is 14 residues long. Germline V gives CDR1 MDHEN, CDR2 SYDVKM. V trimming: 4 bases; J trimming: 4 bases; junction bases outside the gene matches: 5. The CDR3: CASSWAGQGTEAFF. The CDR3, as DNA: TGTGCCAGCAGTTGGGCAGGACAGGGCACTGAAGCTTTCTTT.

In this sample, this clone turned up a few times. V gene TRBV6-5 combines with J gene TRBJ1-4, with 8 bases lining up with TRBD1. The CDR3 is 14 amino acids. Trimming at V came to 0 bases and at J to 12 bases, leaving 6 bases not matched to a gene. CDR1 is MNHEY and CDR2 is SVGAGI in the germline V gene. This chain's CDR3 is CASSYSLLDRELFF. The CDR3 nucleotides are TGTGCCAGCAGTTACTCTCTCTTGGACAGGGAACTGTTTTTT.

V usage is TRBV7-9 and J usage is TRBJ2-3, with 12 positions matching TRBD2. This CDR3 comprises 16 residues. Germline-derived CDR1 and CDR2 are SEHNR and FQNEAQ (reference sequence). The V and J ends lost 4 bases and 2 bases, in that order; junction bases with no gene match: 4. CDR3 sequence: CASSSRLAGVTDTQYF. CDR3 coding DNA: TGTGCCAGCAGCTCCCGACTAGCGGGGGTCACAGATACGCAGTATTTT.

This clone was seen only a few times. The DNA of the CDR3 is TGTGCCAGCAGCAAGACAGGGGTTTATCAGCCCCAGCATTTT. It codes for CASSKTGVYQPQHF. This chain uses TRBV21-1 with TRBJ1-5; TRBD1 is taken as the D call from the table, unchecked against the DNA. TRBV21-1 is an annotated pseudogene. This CDR3 region has 14 residues.